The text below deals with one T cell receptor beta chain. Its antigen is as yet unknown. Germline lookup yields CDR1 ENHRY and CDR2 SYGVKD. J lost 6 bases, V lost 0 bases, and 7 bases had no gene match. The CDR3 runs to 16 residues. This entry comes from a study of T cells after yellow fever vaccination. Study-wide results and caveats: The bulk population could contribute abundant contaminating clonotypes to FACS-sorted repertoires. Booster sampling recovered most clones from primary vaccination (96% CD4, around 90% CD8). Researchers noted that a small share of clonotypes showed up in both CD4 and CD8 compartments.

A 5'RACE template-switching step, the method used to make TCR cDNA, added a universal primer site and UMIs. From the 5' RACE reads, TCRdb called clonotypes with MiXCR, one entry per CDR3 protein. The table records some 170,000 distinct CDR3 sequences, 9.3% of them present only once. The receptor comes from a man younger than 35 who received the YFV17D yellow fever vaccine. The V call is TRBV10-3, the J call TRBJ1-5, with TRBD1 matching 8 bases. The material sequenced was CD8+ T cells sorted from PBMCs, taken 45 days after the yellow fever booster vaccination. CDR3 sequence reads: CAISESYAGGSQPQHF. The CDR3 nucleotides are TGTGCCATCAGTGAGTCGTATGCAGGGGGCAGTCAGCCCCAGCATTTT.